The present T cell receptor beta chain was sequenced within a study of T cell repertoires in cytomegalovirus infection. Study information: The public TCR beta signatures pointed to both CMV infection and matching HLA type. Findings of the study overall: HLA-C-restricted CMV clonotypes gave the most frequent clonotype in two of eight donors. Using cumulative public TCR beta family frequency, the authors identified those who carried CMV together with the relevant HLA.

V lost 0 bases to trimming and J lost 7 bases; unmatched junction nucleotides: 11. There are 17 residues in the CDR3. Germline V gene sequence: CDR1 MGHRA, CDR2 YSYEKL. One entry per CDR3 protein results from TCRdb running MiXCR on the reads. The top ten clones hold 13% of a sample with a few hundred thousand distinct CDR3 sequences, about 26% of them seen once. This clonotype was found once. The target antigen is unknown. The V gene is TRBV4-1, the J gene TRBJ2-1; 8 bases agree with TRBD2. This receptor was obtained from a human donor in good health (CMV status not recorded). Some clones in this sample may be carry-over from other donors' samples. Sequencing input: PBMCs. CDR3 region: CASSQDANGRGFNEQFF. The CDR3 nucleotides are TGCGCCAGCAGCCAAGATGCGAACGGGAGGGGTTTTAATGAGCAGTTCTTC.